The T cell receptor beta chain under discussion was sequenced for a study of PD-L1 blockade in urothelial cancer. The overall study: The number of prior chemotherapy regimens per patient was 0 to 3.

With 2 bases removed from V and 1 base from J, the gap between germline ends came to 9 bases. The CDR3 covers 15 residues. Germline V CDR1 and CDR2: MNHEY, SVGAGI. Comment on this clone: The target antigen is unknown.

Study-wide results and limits: Pretreatment blood TCR clonality under the median forecast improved survival.

Into every PCR, synthetic TCR analog templates were spiked. Profiled with immunoSEQ multiplex PCR; TCRdb holds only in-frame clones, not every one. The sample includes some 110,000 clones, roughly 90% of them seen just once. As for time point: peripheral blood 6 weeks after treatment start. The patients had locally advanced or metastatic urothelial carcinoma. The sample was PBMCs, taken around atezolizumab (anti-PD-L1) treatment. The source is a man in his fifties or sixties with urothelial cancer. The V gene is TRBV6-5, the J gene TRBJ2-1; D is ambiguous. The CDR3 DNA reads as TGTGCCAGCAGTTACGATGCGAATTCCTACAATGAGCAGTTCTTC. The encoded protein is CASSYDANSYNEQFF.